Listed below are T cell receptor beta chains from one sample, sequenced in a study of vaccination and CD4 T cells after COVID-19. TCRdb re-called the PCR reads with MiXCR, one entry per CDR3 protein. The sample includes more than 20,000 distinct CDR3 sequences, about half of them seen just once. Their target antigens are unknown. The sequenced sample consisted of CD4+ T cells from blood, cultured in vitro. The source of these receptors is a human donor who had recovered from COVID-19. CDR3s include the opening cysteine and the closing phenylalanine or tryptophan. The order of the fields is V gene, D gene, CDR3 protein. The D gene is left open where the match is weak.

V: TRBV6-1
D: .
CDR3: CASREGVTEAFF

V: TRBV19
D: .
CDR3: CASSTSGTGFNYGYTF

V: TRBV20-1
D: .
CDR3: CSARSRGADTGELFF

V: TRBV19
D: .
CDR3: CASSLDNRSYGYTF

V: TRBV20-1
D: .
CDR3: CSAVEGMRSYEQYF

V: TRBV20-1
D: .
CDR3: CSVNDLVGDVEQYF

V: TRBV24-1
D: .
CDR3: CATSDGQYYNSPLHF

V: TRBV15
D: .
CDR3: CATSRRGGEAVYGYTF

V: TRBV5-3
D: TRBD2
CDR3: CARSSYPISGNRDEQYF

V: TRBV21-1
D: .
CDR3: CASSKGRGRAGGSDEQFF

V: TRBV6-5
D: .
CDR3: CASSYSGIPDYGYTF

V: TRBV24-1
D: .
CDR3: CATSERLGQGGVGELFF

V: TRBV20-1
D: .
CDR3: CSARNIRLVTDTQYF

V: TRBV15
D: .
CDR3: CATSRDWGAIGNTIYF

V: TRBV27
D: TRBD1
CDR3: CASSPWTGGNQPQHF

V: TRBV20-1
D: TRBD2
CDR3: CSATLLGLAGNIQYF

V: TRBV6-1
D: TRBD2
CDR3: CASMAGGLADTQYF

V: TRBV7-9
D: .
CDR3: CASSPRRAHEQFF

V: TRBV30
D: .
CDR3: CAWSPPPRLSQTYEQYF

V: TRBV20-1
D: TRBD1
CDR3: CSAQRQGEKLFF

V: TRBV7-2
D: TRBD2
CDR3: CASTINGRFGEQFF

V: TRBV7-9
D: .
CDR3: CASSLQDTGNTIYF

V: TRBV6-2/TRBV6-3
D: TRBD1
CDR3: CASGRPGGQGNQPQHF

V: TRBV28
D: .
CDR3: CASSRQGGGETQYF

V: TRBV7-2
D: TRBD1
CDR3: CANCRTGSYGYTF

V: TRBV10-3
D: .
CDR3: CAISEGAYEQYF

V: TRBV27
D: TRBD2
CDR3: CASSFLNLAASTDTQYF

V: TRBV6-1
D: TRBD1
CDR3: CASSQGQGDSPLHF

V: TRBV11-3
D: .
CDR3: CASSSSGRNYGYTF

V: TRBV20-1
D: .
CDR3: CSARVKGQYLPNTEAFF

V: TRBV5-1
D: .
CDR3: CASSDQEGTEAFF

V: TRBV6-1
D: .
CDR3: CASSSSGVSFF

V: TRBV6-5
D: .
CDR3: CASSYGGAQTSYNEQFF

V: TRBV19
D: .
CDR3: CASRGSSNTGELFF

V: TRBV29-1
D: .
CDR3: CSVRGSSGNTIYF

V: TRBV12-3/TRBV12-4
D: TRBD1
CDR3: CASSFAPGQAYEQYF

V: TRBV10-3
D: .
CDR3: CAIRRAGLNSPLHF

V: TRBV6-1
D: TRBD2
CDR3: CASSPRLARENIQYF

V: TRBV6-2/TRBV6-3
D: .
CDR3: CASTLGALQTQYF

V: TRBV20-1
D: .
CDR3: CSARTPRDGYTF

V: TRBV30
D: .
CDR3: CAWSVPGMGNTEAFF

V: TRBV2
D: .
CDR3: CASSEASWATGELFF

V: TRBV10-3
D: .
CDR3: CAISESRRGGETQYF

V: TRBV7-2
D: .
CDR3: CASSWGRVNTEAFF

V: TRBV6-7
D: .
CDR3: CASRCDNTYNEQFF

V: TRBV28
D: TRBD1
CDR3: CASNPGTGKTQYF

V: TRBV5-1
D: .
CDR3: CASRSDSPYGYTF

V: TRBV6-5
D: TRBD1
CDR3: CASSYNLGQGGGYTF

V: TRBV6-5
D: .
CDR3: CASSYGGYETQYF

V: TRBV7-9
D: .
CDR3: CASSLNRVGGYGYTF

V: TRBV6-5
D: .
CDR3: CASSYFKESQPQHF

V: TRBV7-2
D: .
CDR3: CASSLEPRGVEQYF